The rows below give T cell receptor beta chains drawn from one sample of a study of OX40 agonist ivuxolimab in advanced cancers. Sequenced by immunoSEQ multiplex PCR; TCRdb stores in-frame clones only, minus some. The table has roughly 80,000 clones, approximately 90% seen once. Sequenced material: CD4+ or CD8+ T cells sorted from blood, taken in a trial of the OX40 agonist ivuxolimab. The receptors here all came from an adult with an advanced solid tumor such as melanoma, head and neck, liver or kidney cancer. Both conserved end residues are part of each CDR3. Fields, in order: CDR3 DNA, CDR3 protein, clone size, J gene, D gene, V gene. A D gene is named only where the DNA matches it firmly. Clone size is stated in some rows and not others, as once, few, many or a class when expanded.

CDR3nt: TGCAGCGTTGCCCGGACTGCTCAGGCTGAGCAGTTCTTC
CDR3aa: CSVARTAQAEQFF
abundance: once
j_gene: TRBJ2-1
d_gene: -
v_gene: TRBV29-1

CDR3nt: TGTGCCAGCAGCCAAGTTGCGCGAGGGTTTGGTGAAGCTTTCTTT
CDR3aa: CASSQVARGFGEAFF
abundance: -
j_gene: TRBJ1-1
d_gene: -
v_gene: TRBV4-2

CDR3nt: TGCGCCAGCAGCTCTAGGTGGGCTAGCACAGATACGCAGTATTTT
CDR3aa: CASSSRWASTDTQYF
abundance: -
j_gene: TRBJ2-3
d_gene: -
v_gene: TRBV5-1

CDR3nt: TGTGCCAGCAGTGAATTCGGGTCGAGTAGTTCCTACGAGCAGTACTTC
CDR3aa: CASSEFGSSSSYEQYF
abundance: -
j_gene: TRBJ2-7
d_gene: -
v_gene: TRBV6-1

CDR3nt: TGTGCCAGCAGTTACGTGGGGGTAGTGGGGAACACTGAAGCTTTCTTT
CDR3aa: CASSYVGVVGNTEAFF
abundance: -
j_gene: TRBJ1-1
d_gene: -
v_gene: TRBV6-5

CDR3nt: TGTGCCAGCAGCTTAAAGGATAGGGGACCCGGAAACACCATATATTTT
CDR3aa: CASSLKDRGPGNTIYF
abundance: -
j_gene: TRBJ1-3
d_gene: -
v_gene: TRBV7-9

CDR3nt: TGTGCCAGCAGAGGCCGGGAGCTTTCCTACGAGCAGTACTTC
CDR3aa: CASRGRELSYEQYF
abundance: -
j_gene: TRBJ2-7
d_gene: -
v_gene: TRBV2

CDR3nt: TGTGCCACTCAAACCTCTGGAAACACCATATATTTT
CDR3aa: CATQTSGNTIYF
abundance: -
j_gene: TRBJ1-3
d_gene: -
v_gene: TRBV6-5

CDR3nt: TGTGCCAGCAGCTTGGTGGCTAGCACAGATACGCAGTATTTT
CDR3aa: CASSLVASTDTQYF
abundance: -
j_gene: TRBJ2-3
d_gene: -
v_gene: TRBV5-6

CDR3nt: TGTGTCACGAGGGGGGCTTTTGGTGAAAAACTGTTTTTT
CDR3aa: CVTRGAFGEKLFF
abundance: -
j_gene: TRBJ1-4
d_gene: -
v_gene: TRBV6-5

CDR3nt: TGCGCCAGCAGCTGGGACAGCCAAGAGACCCAGTACTTC
CDR3aa: CASSWDSQETQYF
abundance: -
j_gene: TRBJ2-5
d_gene: TRBD1
v_gene: TRBV5-1

CDR3nt: TGCAGTGCTAGCGCCTACGAGCAGTACTTC
CDR3aa: CSASAYEQYF
abundance: -
j_gene: TRBJ2-7
d_gene: -
v_gene: TRBV20-1